A selection of T cell receptor beta chains follows, all from one sample in a study of blood T cells in healthy people across ages. TCRdb re-called the 5' RACE reads through MiXCR, storing one row per CDR3 protein. The data show 750,000 to 950,000 distinct CDR3 sequences, with about 26% seen just once and roughly 3.1% held by the top ten. This same sample was also part of a study on T cells of mothers and their children.

The sample taken for sequencing was blood. These receptors were taken from a boy between 10 and 17 years old in good health. Both conserved end residues are part of each CDR3. D genes are given only for firm matches. Where a row states a size, it is once, few, many or the class of an expanded clone; other rows omit it.

D gene,V gene,clone size,J gene,CDR3 protein,CDR3 DNA
NA,TRBV29-1,NA,TRBJ2-3,CSVLNPTDTQYF,TGCAGCGTTCTGAACCCCACAGATACGCAGTATTTT
NA,TRBV6-1,few,TRBJ2-5,CASSTGYGVGQETQYF,TGTGCCAGCAGTACAGGCTATGGCGTCGGCCAAGAGACCCAGTACTTC
TRBD1,TRBV6-5,NA,TRBJ2-2,CASRDRLLTGELFF,TGTGCCAGCCGGGACAGACTTCTCACCGGGGAGCTGTTTTTT
NA,TRBV3-1,many,TRBJ2-5,CASSQGLQETQYF,TGTGCCAGCAGCCAAGGACTCCAAGAGACCCAGTACTTC
NA,TRBV30,NA,TRBJ1-6,CAWSVRSGDSPLHF,TGTGCCTGGAGTGTGCGTAGTGGCGATTCACCCCTCCACTTT
TRBD2,TRBV28,NA,TRBJ2-3,CASSSLAGGRDTQYF,TGTGCCAGCAGTTCACTAGCGGGGGGTCGAGATACGCAGTATTTT
TRBD2,TRBV11-2,NA,TRBJ2-5,CASSLVGGEVETQYF,TGTGCCAGCAGCTTAGTGGGGGGGGAGGTTGAGACCCAGTACTTC
NA,TRBV9,few,TRBJ2-3,CVQQRRTAKSDTQYF,TGTGTCCAGCAGCGTAGAACAGCGAAGTCAGATACGCAGTATTTT
TRBD1,TRBV5-1,few,TRBJ2-1,CASSLGGDRAYNEQFF,TGCGCCAGCAGCCTGGGAGGGGACAGGGCCTACAATGAGCAGTTCTTC
TRBD1,TRBV6-1,NA,TRBJ1-6,CASSEGASGRSPLHF,TGTGCCAGCAGCGAGGGGGCATCGGGTCGTTCACCCCTCCACTTT
NA,TRBV20-1,few,TRBJ1-5,CSAQGPGLQPQHF,TGCAGTGCCCAGGGCCCAGGGCTTCAGCCCCAGCATTTT
NA,TRBV29-1,NA,TRBJ1-5,CSVEGFTQHF,TGCAGCGTTGAAGGGTTTACCCAGCATTTT
TRBD2,TRBV7-9,NA,TRBJ2-1,CASRTSGGNSYNEQFF,TGTGCCAGCAGGACTAGCGGGGGCAACTCCTACAATGAGCAGTTCTTC
TRBD1,TRBV7-9,NA,TRBJ2-5,CASRGQGAQETQYF,TGTGCCAGCAGAGGACAGGGCGCACAAGAGACCCAGTACTTC
TRBD1,TRBV4-1,NA,TRBJ2-4,CASSTLQGAKNIQYF,TGCGCCAGCAGCACCCTACAGGGGGCTAAAAACATTCAGTACTTC
NA,TRBV9,NA,TRBJ2-7,CASSALMGEMNEQYF,TGTGCCAGCAGCGCGCTGATGGGGGAAATGAACGAGCAGTACTTC
TRBD2,TRBV13,once,TRBJ2-2,CASSGGGAPRELFF,TGTGCCAGCAGCGGGGGAGGGGCCCCCAGAGAGCTGTTTTTT
NA,TRBV25-1,NA,TRBJ2-3,CASSEGPSGDSTDTQYF,TGTGCCAGCAGTGAAGGGCCCAGCGGTGACAGCACAGATACGCAGTATTTT
TRBD2,TRBV20-1,NA,TRBJ2-5,CSARLAGAGYQETQYF,TGCAGTGCAAGACTAGCGGGGGCCGGGTACCAAGAGACCCAGTACTTC
NA,TRBV7-9,few,TRBJ2-7,CASSPYRGVGGTYEQYF,TGTGCCAGCAGCCCTTATCGAGGGGTTGGGGGGACCTACGAGCAGTACTTC
TRBD2,TRBV20-1,NA,TRBJ2-1,CSAQGGGAVNEQFF,TGCAGTGCCCAGGGCGGGGGGGCGGTCAATGAGCAGTTCTTC
TRBD1,TRBV11-1,many,TRBJ1-4,CASSAGTVDEKLFF,TGTGCCAGCAGCGCCGGGACAGTGGATGAAAAACTGTTTTTT
NA,TRBV19,NA,TRBJ1-4,CASSTRAAGNEKLFF,TGTGCCAGTAGTACCCGAGCGGCGGGTAATGAAAAACTGTTTTTT
NA,TRBV27,NA,TRBJ1-6,CASSLAYNSPLHF,TGTGCCAGCAGTTTAGCCTATAATTCACCCCTCCACTTT
NA,TRBV4-2,NA,TRBJ2-7,CASSQDPGHREWYEQYF,TGTGCCAGCAGCCAAGACCCTGGCCACAGGGAATGGTACGAGCAGTACTTC
TRBD1,TRBV5-1,NA,TRBJ2-5,CASSFDRGAWETQYF,TGCGCCAGCAGCTTCGACAGGGGCGCGTGGGAGACCCAGTACTTC
TRBD1,TRBV20-1,many,TRBJ2-4,CSASLGTGKNIQYF,TGCAGTGCTAGTCTCGGGACAGGAAAAAACATTCAGTACTTC
NA,TRBV5-1,NA,TRBJ1-4,CASSYSPGRDNEKLFF,TGCGCCAGCAGCTACTCGCCGGGACGAGATAATGAAAAACTGTTTTTT
NA,TRBV7-6,NA,TRBJ2-1,CASSLGPGVEQFF,TGTGCCAGCAGCCTTGGCCCCGGGGTCGAGCAGTTCTTC
TRBD2,TRBV3-1,NA,TRBJ2-5,CASSQAPYSGGPRETQYF,TGTGCCAGCAGCCAAGCCCCTTACAGCGGGGGGCCGCGAGAGACCCAGTACTTC
NA,TRBV29-1,NA,TRBJ1-1,CSVELAARKNTEAFF,TGCAGCGTTGAATTGGCGGCTAGAAAGAACACTGAAGCTTTCTTT
TRBD1,TRBV9,few,TRBJ2-1,CASSTRQGNEQFF,TGTGCCAGCAGCACTAGACAGGGGAATGAGCAGTTCTTC
TRBD1,TRBV6-1,many,TRBJ1-4,CASSQDRGREKLFF,TGTGCCAGCAGTCAGGACAGGGGACGAGAAAAACTGTTTTTT
NA,TRBV5-1,NA,TRBJ2-1,CASSFTDPRDEQFF,TGCGCCAGCAGCTTCACCGACCCGAGGGATGAGCAGTTCTTC
NA,TRBV2,few,TRBJ2-3,CASSDQGSTDTQYF,TGTGCCAGCAGTGATCAGGGGAGCACAGATACGCAGTATTTT
NA,TRBV29-1,NA,TRBJ2-2,CSGAKGPDTGELFF,TGCAGCGGGGCTAAGGGACCCGACACCGGGGAGCTGTTTTTT
NA,TRBV6-2/TRBV6-3,NA,TRBJ1-2,CASSYTGPSYGYTF,TGTGCCAGCAGTTACACCGGGCCTTCCTATGGCTACACCTTC